This TCR beta chain originates from a study of blood T cell repertoires in COVID-19. The assay was immunoSEQ multiplex PCR, and TCRdb's table has in-frame clones only and misses some. The sample has hundreds of thousands of clones, around 87% seen once. The CDR3 totals 15 residues. Germline values: CDR1 MNHEY, CDR2 SVGAGI. V shed 7 bases, J shed 6 bases, and the junction held 7 bases outside the gene matches. The receptor comes from a woman between 45 and 65 years old who had recovered from COVID-19. The sequencing input was PBMCs or T cells enriched from blood (not recorded which). This rearrangement joins TRBV6-5 to TRBJ2-1; TRBD2 matches at 12 bases. The CDR3 loop reads CASTRLAGASNEQFF. CDR3 bases: TGTGCCAGCACCAGACTAGCGGGAGCGTCCAATGAGCAGTTCTTC.